This TCR beta chain was sequenced during a study of shared T cell receptors in the human thymus. This CDR3 contains 16 residues. Per germline, CDR1 SEHNR and CDR2 FQNEAQ (reference sequence). Unmatched junction bases numbered 4, after V lost 2 bases and J lost 2 bases. Data came from immunoSEQ multiplex PCR; TCRdb stores just in-frame clones and leaves some out. The repertoire holds about 660,000 clones, around 87% seen once, with 0.009% to 0.0095% in the top ten. The sample was also reused in another study, on human thymus T cells. That source adds: It was from resections taken during corrective heart surgery that the thymus tissue came. There were highly overlapping thymic repertoires among unrelated individuals, as related research reported.

This rearrangement joins TRBV7-9 to TRBJ1-2; 11 bases line up with TRBD1. This TCR came from a boy in the first two years of life with a congenital heart defect. The sequencing sample was made of thymocytes. The chain's CDR3 is CASSLYWTGGNYGYTF. CDR3 DNA: TGTGCCAGCAGCTTATATTGGACAGGGGGCAACTATGGCTACACCTTC.